The rows below give T cell receptor beta chains drawn from one sample of a study of cytomegalovirus exposure and HLA in healthy donors. Clones were sequenced by immunoSEQ multiplex PCR, and TCRdb holds only the in-frame ones, with some missing. The sample holds 100,000 to 150,000 clones. What was sequenced was PBMCs. Every receptor here comes from a middle-aged man in good health and CMV-seronegative. Each CDR3 is given without its conserved first and last residue.

ASCLNIDTEAF,TRBV5-1,TRBJ1-1
ASSLAGNYGYT,TRBV5-1,TRBJ1-2
ASSYYPHKEQF,TRBV6-5,TRBJ2-1
ATSLAGGSNTGELF,TRBV10-2,TRBJ2-2
ASKPGLAGGTYTYEQY,TRBV2,TRBJ2-7
ASSSDITDTQY,TRBV7-3,TRBJ2-3
ASRERAGGSYNEQF,TRBV7-2,TRBJ2-1
ASSSGQGIYNEQF,TRBV5-1,TRBJ2-1
ASSLGTRVWGTDTQY,TRBV7-8,TRBJ2-3
ASSSLRRIAGGGEQF,TRBV7-9,TRBJ2-1
ASSIYRASGYT,TRBV5-6,TRBJ1-2
AISVGLAGGSYNEQF,TRBV10-3,TRBJ2-1
ASSLGDRNTEAF,TRBV5-4,TRBJ1-1
ASSFFTGWAYEQY,TRBV5-6,TRBJ2-7
ASSRPEGSGYEQY,TRBV5-5,TRBJ2-7
ASSQWTGRTEAF,TRBV13,TRBJ1-1
ASSRGLAGEGEQY,TRBV7-8,TRBJ2-7
ASSLSLRGYT,TRBV7-9,TRBJ1-2
ASRGTGGTNEKLF,TRBV5-1,TRBJ1-4
AWMPLGSTEAF,TRBV30,TRBJ1-1
AWSVGSAYEQY,TRBV30,.
ASSYDQGASNQPQH,TRBV6-5,TRBJ1-5
ASSLGTGSNQPQH,TRBV5-1,TRBJ1-5
ASSWGQPSSYEQY,TRBV5-1,TRBJ2-7
ASSLERAGGTYEQY,TRBV7-8,TRBJ2-7
SVGQGTHEQY,TRBV29-1,TRBJ2-7
ASRQDPGQLNYGYT,TRBV28,TRBJ1-2
ASRRGRGGDTEAF,TRBV6-5,TRBJ1-1
ASSLWEVPYNEQF,TRBV7-2,TRBJ2-1
ASSFSRSDSSYEQY,TRBV5-1,TRBJ2-7
ASSLIWSGTSGTVREQF,TRBV13,TRBJ2-1
ASSFYGETQY,TRBV5-1,TRBJ2-5
ASSVRVYYEQY,TRBV5-5,TRBJ2-7
ASSRGQGPYEQY,TRBV6-5,.
ASSQGGRTDTQY,TRBV4-3,TRBJ2-3
ASSLVAGGPSNEQF,TRBV5-4,TRBJ2-1
ASSLARGRGQPQH,TRBV7-2,TRBJ1-5
AWNRQGWGTEAF,TRBV30,TRBJ1-1
ASSSRTPTYEQY,TRBV25-1,TRBJ2-7
ASSEGQFDATGELF,TRBV6-1,TRBJ2-2
ASSLLGGSLNTEAF,TRBV7-2,TRBJ1-1
ASSYGGRPNSPLH,TRBV6-6,TRBJ1-6
ATNNRGLGYGYT,TRBV10-3,TRBJ1-2
ASSPAKGPNTEAF,TRBV18,TRBJ1-1
ASSLGGDMNTEAF,TRBV11-3,TRBJ1-1
ASSLGAPNEKLF,TRBV5-1,TRBJ1-4
ASSPSGFGYT,TRBV27,TRBJ1-2
ASSLGLAGETDEQF,TRBV5-1,TRBJ2-1
ASSYGQGVEQY,TRBV5-1,TRBJ2-7
ASSPRPRMEEQF,TRBV11-2,TRBJ2-1
ASSTGLAVAKNIQY,TRBV5-5,TRBJ2-4